The rows below give T cell receptor beta chains drawn from one sample of a study. TCRdb itself ran the 5' RACE reads through MiXCR, one entry per CDR3 protein. Seen here are about 11,000 distinct CDR3 sequences, around a quarter observed once, and the top ten hold 2.5% to 3.5%. Material for sequencing was Tregs sorted from a lymph node. The receptors derive from a female donor with breast cancer. Each CDR3 is given with its conserved first and last residue. The order of the fields is V gene, clone size, J gene, D gene, CDR3 DNA, CDR3 protein. The D gene is left open where the match is weak. Where a row states a size, it is once, few, many or the class of an expanded clone; other rows omit it.

>TRBV15|medium-sized|TRBJ1-3|.
TGTGCCACCAGTGATCGACACCACTCTGGAAACACCATATATTTT
CATSDRHHSGNTIYF
>TRBV4-2|medium-sized|TRBJ1-5|TRBD1
TGTGCCAGCAGCCAAGATATGGGGACAGGGGGCAATCAGCCCCAGCATTTT
CASSQDMGTGGNQPQHF
>TRBV7-8|many|TRBJ2-1|TRBD2
TGTGCCAGCAGCTTAGTTGGGACTAGCGGAGTCGGTGAGCAGTTCTTC
CASSLVGTSGVGEQFF
>TRBV12-3/TRBV12-4|.|TRBJ2-1|.
TGTACCAGCAGTTTACCACGCAGCGGGAATGAGCAGTTCTTC
CTSSLPRSGNEQFF
>TRBV7-6|medium-sized|TRBJ2-3|TRBD2
TGTGCCAGCAGCCTCACTAGCGGGAGCACAGATACGCAGTATTTT
CASSLTSGSTDTQYF
>TRBV10-2|medium-sized|TRBJ2-1|.
TGCGCCAGCACCTTTGGCGATGAGCAGTTCTTC
CASTFGDEQFF
>TRBV4-1|medium-sized|TRBJ2-7|.
TGCGCCAGCAGCCAAGATATACAGGGAGACTACGAGCAGTACTTC
CASSQDIQGDYEQYF
>TRBV29-1|.|TRBJ1-1|.
TGCATGTGGGGTACCATGAACACTGAAGCTTTCTTT
CMWGTMNTEAFF
>TRBV9|many|TRBJ2-1|TRBD2
TGTGCCAGCAGCGTAGCCGCTAGCGGGTTCTACAATGAGCAGTTCTTC
CASSVAASGFYNEQFF
>TRBV9|medium-sized|TRBJ2-1|.
TGTGCCAGCAGCGTAGGGGTTGAGCAGTTCTTC
CASSVGVEQFF
>TRBV9|medium-sized|TRBJ2-5|TRBD1
TGTGCCAGCAGCGCGGGACAGGCCCAAGAGACCCAGTACTTC
CASSAGQAQETQYF
>TRBV5-1|many|TRBJ1-2|.
TGCGCCAGCAGCTTGTCAGCTTCAAACTATGGCTACACCTTC
CASSLSASNYGYTF
>TRBV6-5|medium-sized|TRBJ2-7|.
TGTGCCAGCAGTTACGTAGGGGGCTACGAGCAGTACTTC
CASSYVGGYEQYF
>TRBV2|.|TRBJ2-2|TRBD1
TGTGCCAGCAGAGGACAGGCGACCGGGGAGCTGTTTTTT
CASRGQATGELFF
>TRBV4-2|many|TRBJ1-5|.
TGTGCCAGCAGCCAAGATAATGGGCAATATCAGCCCCAGCATTTT
CASSQDNGQYQPQHF
>TRBV11-3|.|TRBJ2-1|TRBD2
TGTGCCAGCAGCTTTTCAAGCGGGAGCGGCAATGAGCAGTTCTTC
CASSFSSGSGNEQFF
>TRBV6-4|.|TRBJ2-1|TRBD2
TGTGCCAGCAGTGACTCGAATCTAGCGGGAGCCACCTACAATGAGCAGTTCTTC
CASSDSNLAGATYNEQFF
>TRBV6-6|medium-sized|TRBJ2-6|.
TGTGCCATCCTACAGGGTCCCTCTGGGGCCAACGTCCTGACTTTC
CAILQGPSGANVLTF
>TRBV7-8|many|TRBJ2-3|.
TGTGCCAGCAGCTTAGTGCCTGGCACAGATACGCAGTATTTT
CASSLVPGTDTQYF
>TRBV5-1|many|TRBJ2-5|.
TGCGCCAGCAGCTTTGCGGGGGCGGGAGAGACCCAGTACTTC
CASSFAGAGETQYF
>TRBV2|many|TRBJ2-7|TRBD2
TGTGCCAGCAGTGAACTAGCGGGAACGGAACAGTACTTC
CASSELAGTEQYF
>TRBV7-6|.|TRBJ1-5|.
TGTGCCAGCAGCCTCGGGGGAAGCGATCGGCCCCAGCATTTT
CASSLGGSDRPQHF
>TRBV4-2|many|TRBJ2-1|.
TGTGCCAGCAGCCCCCTGTACGGTGAGCAGTTCTTC
CASSPLYGEQFF
>TRBV3-1|.|TRBJ1-5|.
TGTGCCAGCAGCATCTCAGGGGCTCAGCCCCAGCATTTT
CASSISGAQPQHF
>TRBV6-1|many|TRBJ2-7|.
TGTGCCAGCAGTGAGGGACCGTCCTACGAGCAGTACTTC
CASSEGPSYEQYF
>TRBV2|many|TRBJ1-5|.
TGTGCCAGCCGGAGAGGGACTTCAATACAGCCCCAGCATTTT
CASRRGTSIQPQHF
>TRBV20-1|medium-sized|TRBJ2-3|.
TGCAGTGCTTCAGGGGACGAAAGCTCTAGCACAGATACGCAGTATTTT
CSASGDESSSTDTQYF
>TRBV6-1|few|TRBJ2-7|.
TGTACGGAACAGACCTACGAGCAGTACTTC
CTEQTYEQYF
>TRBV12-3/TRBV12-4|many|TRBJ1-1|.
TGTGCCAGCAGCCTCGATAGACTCCTCTCCAACACTGAAGCTTTCTTT
CASSLDRLLSNTEAFF
>TRBV15|medium-sized|TRBJ1-1|TRBD1
TGTGCCACCACCTCCCTACAGGGGGGGATGAACACTGAAGCTTTCTTT
CATTSLQGGMNTEAFF
>TRBV7-9|many|TRBJ1-5|TRBD1
TGTGCCAGCAGCCATCAGGGGGACGATCAGCCCCAGCATTTT
CASSHQGDDQPQHF
>TRBV12-3/TRBV12-4|.|TRBJ2-1|.
TGTGCCAGCAGTCTTCTCCTTTCCTACTACAATGAGCAGTTCTTC
CASSLLLSYYNEQFF
>TRBV6-5|many|TRBJ2-6|.
TGTGCCAGCAGTTACTCGTTTGCCCCTGGGGCCAACGTCCTGACTTTC
CASSYSFAPGANVLTF
>TRBV7-9|many|TRBJ1-3|.
TGTGCCAGCAGCTTAGTTGGGGAACACTCTGGAAACACCATATATTTT
CASSLVGEHSGNTIYF
>TRBV5-1|medium-sized|TRBJ2-1|.
TGCGCCAGCAGCTTGAGGCAGGACAATGAGCAGTTCTTC
CASSLRQDNEQFF